Listed here are 31 T cell receptor beta chains from one sample, sequenced in a study of T cells in Graves' hyperthyroidism and ophthalmopathy (dated by TCRdb to the late 2010s). Libraries were prepared through multiplex PCR. Sequencing was carried out with an Illumina HiSeq 2000. The TCR beta CDR3 regions were amplified from RNA transcripts. The TCR CDR3 was subjected to a first round of RT-PCR using the HTBI primer set and the Qiagen OneStep RT-PCR kit. Starting from the raw public reads, TCRdb applied fastp trimming at Q25, assembled clones with MiXCR and retained in-frame beta chains. Merged by CDR3 protein, the rows form single entries marked with the most common genes and DNA. This sample gives 85,000 to 110,000 distinct CDR3 sequences in total; roughly 47% of them show up just once. Clones ranked in the top ten supply 20% to 30% of the sample. The material sequenced was blood. These receptors were collected from a man aged 35 to 55 with Graves' hyperthyroidism.

This clonotype has more than one count but fewer than ten. This chain connects TRBV27 to TRBJ1-2; D not certain. This CDR3 comprises 15 residues. V dropped 2 bases and J dropped 2 bases, with 12 bases sitting between them. The germline V gene has CDR1 MNHEY and CDR2 SMNVEV (reference sequence). The CDR3, as DNA: TGTGCCAGCAGTTTAAGGGCGGGATCAAACTATGGCTACACCTTC. Its translation is CASSLRAGSNYGYTF.

Worth noting for this clonotype: A much larger clone sits a single nucleotide away, making a read error possible. The chain employs TRBV11-3 and TRBJ2-1; D is uncertain. Per the germline V gene, CDR1 is SGHNT and CDR2 is YENEEA. The CDR3 totals 14 residues. V lost 4 bases to trimming and J lost 10 bases, with 17 bases between them. CDR3 sequence (DNA): TGTGCCAGCAGCTCCAGACGTATCCGCTACGAGCAGTTCTTC. Protein: CASSSRRIRYEQFF.

Concerning this clonotype itself: A read error is possible here, since a much larger clone lies one base away. V and J are TRBV2 and TRBJ2-1; TRBD1 agrees at 9 bases. The CDR3 runs to 16 residues. Losses at the gene ends were 4 bases for V and 6 bases for J; bases not matched to a gene: 10. Germline CDR1 and CDR2: SNHLY and FYNNEI. The CDR3, as DNA: TGTGCCAGCAGTGCAGGATGGACAGGGGAAGGCAATGAGCAGTTCTTC. It is translated as CASSAGWTGEGNEQFF.

This clonotype was detected many times. The chain couples TRBV10-3 to TRBJ2-5; possible D gene TRBD1, 6 bases. Per the germline V gene, CDR1 is ENHRY and CDR2 is SYGVKD. V dropped 6 bases and J dropped 4 bases, with 15 bases sitting between them. The CDR3 length is 14 residues. CDR3 nucleotide sequence: TGTGCCATCAGACCAACAGGGCCCCGAGAGACCCAGTACTTC. Translating gives CAIRPTGPRETQYF.

The sample holds one count of this clonotype. A much more abundant neighbour one base away suggests this may be a read error. The chain couples TRBV11-2 to TRBJ2-2, with TRBD2 matching over 13 bases. The germline V gene encodes CDR1 SGHAT and CDR2 FQNNGV. V shed 4 bases, J shed 4 bases, and the junction held 3 bases outside the gene matches. CDR3 length equals 16 residues. The CDR3 DNA is TGTGCCAGCAGCTGGACTAGCGGGGGTCTCACCGGGGAGCTGTTTTTT. Translated: CASSWTSGGLTGELFF.

The chain recombines TRBV27 with TRBJ1-4; D gene unclear. Germline V lookup: CDR1 MNHEY, CDR2 SMNVEV (reference sequence). The CDR3 sequence is 12 residues long. V lost 7 bases and J 5 bases, leaving 8 bases between the germline ends. The CDR3 DNA sequence: TGTGCCAGCAAGTCGGGCAATGAAAAACTGTTTTTT. It yields the protein CASKSGNEKLFF.

The sample holds many counts of this clonotype. The chain combines TRBV20-1 with TRBJ2-7; D gene ambiguous. This CDR3 has 12 residues. Between the trimmed V and J ends, which lost 7 bases and 2 bases, there was a span of 12 bases. Per the germline V gene, CDR1 is DFQATT and CDR2 is SNEGSKA (reference sequence). CDR3 residues: CSVKGLAYEQYF. The CDR3 coding sequence is TGCAGTGTTAAGGGCCTCGCCTACGAGCAGTACTTC.

This clonotype has ten or more counts. This chain connects TRBV10-1 to TRBJ2-4; D is undetermined. Germline loops: CDR1 WNHNN, CDR2 SYGVQD (reference sequence). The ends were cut back, 11 bases at V and 0 bases at J, with 17 bases in the middle. The CDR3 consists of 15 residues. The CDR3 loop is CAAATIVIAKNIQYF. In DNA form, the CDR3 reads TGCGCCGCGGCGACCATAGTAATAGCCAAAAACATTCAGTACTTC.

In the case of this clonotype: This could be a read error, since a much larger clone is one nucleotide away. The J gene is TRBJ2-4, the V gene TRBV20-1; D unresolved. V lost 5 bases to trimming and J lost 8 bases, with 10 bases between them. CDR3 size: 11 residues. Germline CDR1 reads DFQATT; CDR2 reads SNEGSKA (reference sequence). CDR3 region: CSAWSKDIQYF. The CDR3 bases are TGCAGTGCTTGGTCTAAAGACATTCAGTACTTC.

This clonotype occurred many times. The chain links TRBV15 to TRBJ1-5, with TRBD1 as a possible D gene (5 bases). Germline values: CDR1 LNHNV, CDR2 YYDKDF (reference sequence). The CDR3 consists of 15 residues. Between the trimmed V and J ends, which lost 1 base and 7 bases, there was a span of 14 bases. The DNA for the CDR3 is TGTGCCACCAGCAGAGGGGAGGGGAACGGGCAGCCCCAGCATTTT. Translated: CATSRGEGNGQPQHF.

Comment on this clonotype: A much larger clone is a single base away; this may be a read error. The J gene is TRBJ2-7, the V gene TRBV6-2 or TRBV6-3; TRBD2 agrees at 13 bases. Looked up from germline, CDR1 is MNHEY and CDR2 is SVGEGT. This CDR3 region has 16 residues. For the CDR3, the DNA is TGTGCCGGCAGTTACTCAACTAGCGGGAGGGGACGGGAGCAGTACTTC. It encodes CAGSYSTSGRGREQYF.

This clonotype was observed at least ten times. Since a much larger clone is just one base distant, this may be a read error. V and J are TRBV11-2 and TRBJ2-1; D remains unclear. Trimming cost V 2 bases and J 12 bases, with 5 bases left between them. Germline assignment: CDR1 SGHAT and CDR2 FQNNGV. The CDR3 loop spans 10 amino acids. The DNA of the CDR3 is TGTGCCAGCAGCTTAAGTGGGCAGTTCTTC. Its translation is CASSLSGQFF.

The gene calls are TRBV2 and TRBJ2-2, with TRBD2 matching 14 bases. The V gene end was trimmed by 7 bases and the J gene end by 4 bases; junction bases not matched to a gene: 8. The CDR3 is 17 amino acids. Germline V lookup: CDR1 SNHLY, CDR2 FYNNEI. As DNA, the CDR3 is TGTGCCAGCACCGGGACTAGCGGGAGCTTGGGCACCGGGGAGCTGTTTTTT. Its translation: CASTGTSGSLGTGELFF.

This clonotype was picked up many times. The chain has TRBV5-1 and TRBJ1-6; D unclear. V was cut by 2 bases and J by 8 bases, with 14 bases left in between. The CDR3 loop spans 15 amino acids. Germline V gene sequence: CDR1 SGHRS, CDR2 YFSETQ. CDR3 region: CASSFVADLDSPLHF. The CDR3 DNA reads as TGCGCCAGCAGCTTTGTGGCAGATCTGGATTCACCCCTCCACTTT. The full variable domain, rest sourced from reference TRBV5-1 and TRBJ1-6, is KAGVTQTPRYLIKTRGQQVTLSCSPISGHRSVSWYQQTPGQGLQFLFEYFSETQRNKGNFPGRFSGRQFSNSRSEMNVSTLELGDSALYLCASSFVADLDSPLHFGNGTRLTVT.

This clonotype has just a few counts. This chain joins TRBV7-2 and TRBJ1-4; no clear D. Germline V gene data show CDR1 as SGHTA and CDR2 as FQGNSA. This CDR3 has 12 amino acids. Trimming stripped 5 bases from V and 5 bases from J, with 6 bases between. This CDR3 reads CASSLPNEKLFF. Written as DNA, the CDR3 is TGTGCCAGCAGCCTACCGAATGAAAAACTGTTTTTT. Combining the CDR3 with reference TRBV7-2 and TRBJ1-4 gives the whole variable domain GAGVSQSPSNKVTEKGKDVELRCDPISGHTALYWYRQSLGQGLEFLIYFQGNSAPDKSGLPSDRFSAERTGGSVSTLTIQRTQQEDSAVYLCASSLPNEKLFFGSGTQLSVL.

This clonotype was recorded at least ten times. V gene TRBV6-5 combines with J gene TRBJ2-3; 10 positions agree with TRBD2. There are 16 residues in the CDR3. Germline assignment: CDR1 MNHEY and CDR2 SVGAGI. The V gene end was trimmed by 2 bases and the J gene end by 4 bases; junction bases not matched to a gene: 6. The CDR3 nucleotides read TGTGCCAGCAGTTACGGGATAGCGGGAGGACCAGATACGCAGTATTTT. It translates to CASSYGIAGGPDTQYF.

Details on this clonotype: The junction does not match germline at one end; this may be a read error. The chain couples TRBV7-9 to TRBJ1-4; 9 bases fit TRBD1. This CDR3 region has 15 residues. CDR1 and CDR2 from the germline V gene are SEHNR and FQNEAQ (reference sequence). Written as DNA, the CDR3 is TGTGCCAGCAGCCCGGGACAGGGAGATCGAGAAAAACTGTTCTTT. It encodes CASSPGQGDREKLFF. The full variable domain, its missing parts supplied by reference TRBV7-9 and TRBJ1-4, is DTGVSQNPRHKITKRGQNVTFRCDPISEHNRLYWYRQTLGQGPEFLTYFQNEAQLEKSRLLSDRFSAERPKGSFSTLEIQRTEQGDSAMYLCASSPGQGDREKLFFGSGTQLSVL.

This clonotype appeared many times. The J gene is TRBJ1-2, the V gene TRBV7-9; 7 bases are shared with TRBD1. Germline-derived CDR1 and CDR2 are SEHNR and FQNEAQ (reference sequence). The CDR3 consists of 16 residues. V lost 5 bases and J lost 9; bases outside the gene matches: 18. The CDR3 reads CASSARPDRVPLRYTF. CDR3 nucleotides: TGTGCCAGCAGCGCCCGGCCTGACAGGGTCCCGCTGCGCTACACCTTC.

The rearrangement links TRBV7-2 to TRBJ2-7; 9 bases are a match to TRBD2. V shed 6 bases and J 5 bases; nucleotides not matched to a gene: 5. Germline V lookup: CDR1 SGHTA, CDR2 FQGNSA. The CDR3 length is 13 residues. CDR3 loop: CASRTGTSNEQYF. The CDR3 DNA sequence: TGTGCCAGCAGAACCGGGACTAGCAACGAGCAGTACTTC.

The rearrangement joins TRBV30 to TRBJ1-6, with a tentative D call TRBD1 (5 bases). This CDR3 is 16 amino acids long. Trimming cost V 2 bases and J 9 bases, with 20 bases left between them. Germline V CDR1 and CDR2: GTSNPN, SVGIG (reference sequence). CDR3 nucleotides: TGTGCCTGGAGTCCTACAACTGGGGCCTCGGGTTCACCCCTCCACTTT. This sequence encodes CAWSPTTGASGSPLHF.

This clonotype came up many times. DNA of the CDR3: TGTGCCAGCAGCTACCGACAGGGGGACGGCTACACCTTC. This translates into CASSYRQGDGYTF. V gene TRBV7-3 combines with J gene TRBJ1-2, with TRBD1 identical over 9 bases. This CDR3 comprises 13 residues. Germline loops: CDR1 SGHTA, CDR2 FQGTGA. V dropped 4 bases and J dropped 8; count of bases not matched to a gene: 5. The variable domain in full, with the rest retrieved from reference TRBV7-3 and TRBJ1-2, is GAGVSQTPSNKVTEKGKYVELRCDPISGHTALYWYRQSLGQGPEFLIYFQGTGAADDSGLPNDRFFAVRPEGSVSTLKIQRTERGDSAVYLCASSYRQGDGYTFGSGTRLTVV.

This clonotype has a count of ten or more. This chain uses TRBV6-6 with TRBJ2-5; 8 nucleotides align to TRBD2. This CDR3 spans 13 amino acids. CDR1 and CDR2 (germline): MNHNY, SVGAGI (reference sequence). V shed 6 bases, J shed 5 bases, and the junction held 5 bases outside the gene matches. CDR3 nucleotides: TGTGCCAGCAGGCCGGGGGGGTCGGAGACCCAGTACTTC. Amino acid sequence: CASRPGGSETQYF.

There are many counts of this clonotype. The chain has TRBV2 and TRBJ1-1; the D gene is possibly TRBD1 (6 bases). CDR3 length: 13 amino acids. Germline lookup yields CDR1 SNHLY and CDR2 FYNNEI. Between the trimmed V and J ends, which lost 3 bases and 9 bases, there was a span of 14 bases. Here the CDR3 reads CASSDGGGLKAFF. The CDR3 DNA reads TGTGCCAGCAGTGATGGAGGGGGTCTGAAAGCTTTCTTT.

V is TRBV24-1 and J is TRBJ1-1; D remains unclear. Per germline, CDR1 KGHDR and CDR2 SFDVKD. The CDR3 length is 13 residues. V lost 4 bases and J lost 5, with 10 bases in between. CDR3 loop: CATSESGKTEAFF. The CDR3 nucleotides are TGTGCCACCAGTGAGTCCGGGAAGACTGAAGCTTTCTTT.

The J gene is TRBJ1-5, the V gene TRBV2; D is ambiguous. Germline lookup yields CDR1 SNHLY and CDR2 FYNNEI. The V end was cut by 3 bases, the J end by 0 bases, with 9 bases between. The CDR3 is made up of 15 amino acids. In nucleotides, the CDR3 is TGTGCCAGCAGTGATAGAGGGTATAGCAATCAGCCCCAGCATTTT. Translating it yields CASSDRGYSNQPQHF.

This clonotype was recorded many times. J is TRBJ2-4 and V is TRBV2, with D possibly being TRBD1 (6 bases). CDR1 and CDR2 (germline): SNHLY, FYNNEI. The CDR3 is made up of 12 amino acids. The V end was cut by 8 bases, the J end by 7 bases, with 12 bases between. The CDR3 reads CASLRDTNIQYF. In DNA form, the CDR3 reads TGTGCCAGCCTCCGGGACACCAACATTCAGTACTTC.

The genes are TRBV15 and TRBJ2-6; D is uncertain. The CDR3 is 17 residues long. The germline V and J ends were trimmed by 0 bases and 4 bases, with 13 bases remaining between them. Germline V gene data show CDR1 as LNHNV and CDR2 as YYDKDF (reference sequence). The CDR3 sequence: CATSRDRKQAGANVLTF. DNA of the CDR3: TGTGCCACCAGCAGAGACCGGAAGCAAGCGGGGGCCAACGTCCTGACTTTC.

About this clonotype itself: The junction differs from germline at one of its ends, possibly a read error. CDR3 amino acids: CSARVRLAGVRYNEPQHF. In nucleotides, the CDR3 is TGCAGTGCTAGAGTCCGACTAGCGGGAGTACGTTACAATGAGCCCCAGCATTTT. This sequence joins TRBV20-1 and TRBJ1-5; D gene uncertain. The germline V gene encodes CDR1 DFQATT and CDR2 SNEGSKA (reference sequence). The CDR3 length is 18 residues.

Ten or more counts support this clonotype. This rearrangement joins TRBV9 to TRBJ1-2; no reliable D call. V was trimmed by 0 bases and J by 4 bases, leaving 16 bases between them. Germline loops: CDR1 SGDLS, CDR2 YYNGEE. This CDR3 spans 16 amino acids. The CDR3 bases are TGTGCCAGCAGCGTAGCCCCCGGAAGCTCGGGCTATGGCTACACCTTC. Its translation is CASSVAPGSSGYGYTF.

This clonotype was found many times. The genes are TRBV6-1 and TRBJ2-1, with a tentative D call TRBD1 (6 bases). The CDR3 contains 15 residues. Germline CDR1 MNHNS, CDR2 SASEGT. V lost 1 base to trimming and J lost 2 bases, with 9 bases between them. CDR3 sequence: CASSEVAGAYNEQFF. DNA for the CDR3: TGTGCCAGCAGTGAAGTGGCAGGGGCCTACAATGAGCAGTTCTTC.

In its sample, this clonotype was seen many times. This rearrangement joins TRBV5-6 to TRBJ1-2, with 11 positions matching TRBD1. Germline loops: CDR1 SGHDT, CDR2 YYEEEE. With 0 bases clipped from V and 3 bases from J, the junction kept 4 bases outside the gene matches. CDR3 length equals 16 residues. CDR3 nucleotides: TGTGCCAGCAGCTTGGTCCGGACAGGGGGCTACTATGGCTACACCTTC. This translates into CASSLVRTGGYYGYTF.